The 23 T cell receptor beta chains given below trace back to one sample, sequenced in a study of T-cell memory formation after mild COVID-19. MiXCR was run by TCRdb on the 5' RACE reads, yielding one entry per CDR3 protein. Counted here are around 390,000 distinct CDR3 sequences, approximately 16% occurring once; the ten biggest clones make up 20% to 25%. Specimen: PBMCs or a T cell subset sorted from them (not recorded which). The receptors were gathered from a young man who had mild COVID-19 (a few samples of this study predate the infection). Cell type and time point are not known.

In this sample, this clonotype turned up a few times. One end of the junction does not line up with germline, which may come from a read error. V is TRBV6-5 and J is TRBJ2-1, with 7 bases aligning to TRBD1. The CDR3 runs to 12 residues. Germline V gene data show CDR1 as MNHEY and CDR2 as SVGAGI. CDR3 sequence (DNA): TGTGCCAGCAGTTTCCGGGACAGTCCTAAGTACTTC. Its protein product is CASSFRDSPKYF.

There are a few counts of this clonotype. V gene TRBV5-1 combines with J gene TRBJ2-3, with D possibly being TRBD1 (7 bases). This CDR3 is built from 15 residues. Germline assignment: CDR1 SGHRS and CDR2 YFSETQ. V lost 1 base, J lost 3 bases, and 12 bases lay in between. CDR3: CASSLSTGRTDTQYF. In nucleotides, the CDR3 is TGCGCCAGCAGCTTGTCGACAGGGAGGACAGATACGCAGTATTTT.

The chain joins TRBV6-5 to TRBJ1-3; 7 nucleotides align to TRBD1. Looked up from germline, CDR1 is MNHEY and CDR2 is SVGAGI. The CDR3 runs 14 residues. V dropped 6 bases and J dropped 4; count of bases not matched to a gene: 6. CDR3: CASREQGRGNTIYF. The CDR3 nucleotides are TGTGCCAGCAGAGAACAGGGGCGCGGAAACACCATATATTTT.

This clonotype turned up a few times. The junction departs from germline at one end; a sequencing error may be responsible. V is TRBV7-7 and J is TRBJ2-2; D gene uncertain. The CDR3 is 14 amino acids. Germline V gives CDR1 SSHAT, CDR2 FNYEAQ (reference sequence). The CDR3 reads CASSPTSSTGELFF. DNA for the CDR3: TGTGCTAGCAGCCCGACGTCTAGCACCGGGGAGCTGTTTTTT. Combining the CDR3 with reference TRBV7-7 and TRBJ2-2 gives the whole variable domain GAGVSQSPRYKVTKRGQDVTLRCDPISSHATLYWYQQALGQGPEFLTYFNYEAQPDKSGLPSDRFSAERPEGSISTLTIQRTEQRDSAMYRCASSPTSSTGELFFGEGSRLTVL.

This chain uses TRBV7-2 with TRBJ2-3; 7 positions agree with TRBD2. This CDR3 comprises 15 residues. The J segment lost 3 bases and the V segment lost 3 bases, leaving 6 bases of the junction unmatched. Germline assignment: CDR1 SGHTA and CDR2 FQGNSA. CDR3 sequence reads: CASSFASGATDTQYF. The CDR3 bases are TGTGCCAGCAGCTTCGCCAGCGGGGCAACAGATACGCAGTATTTT.

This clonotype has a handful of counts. The CDR3 nucleotides are TGCGCCAGCAGCTTAATGGTCGGGACCGGGACTAGAGGGTACGAGCAGTACTTC. This gives the protein CASSLMVGTGTRGYEQYF. The chain joins TRBV5-1 to TRBJ2-7; 8 nucleotides line up with TRBD2. V gave up 2 bases and J gave up 4 bases; unmatched junction bases: 17. The germline gives CDR1 SGHRS, CDR2 YFSETQ. The CDR3 is 18 amino acids.

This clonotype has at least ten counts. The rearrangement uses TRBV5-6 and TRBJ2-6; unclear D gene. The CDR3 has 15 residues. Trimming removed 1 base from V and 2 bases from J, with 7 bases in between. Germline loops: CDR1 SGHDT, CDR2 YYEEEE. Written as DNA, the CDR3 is TGTGCCAGCAGCTTGATCGGAGCTGGGGCCAACGTCCTGACTTTC. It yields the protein CASSLIGAGANVLTF. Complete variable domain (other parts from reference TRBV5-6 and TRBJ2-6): DAGVTQSPTHLIKTRGQQVTLRCSPKSGHDTVSWYQQALGQGPQFIFQYYEEEERQRGNFPDRFSGHQFPNYSSELNVNALLLGDSALYLCASSLIGAGANVLTFGAGSRLTVL.

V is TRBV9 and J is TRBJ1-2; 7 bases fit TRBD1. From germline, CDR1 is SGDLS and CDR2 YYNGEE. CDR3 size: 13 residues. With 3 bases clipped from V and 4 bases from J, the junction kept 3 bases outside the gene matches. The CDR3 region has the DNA TGTGCCAGCAGCGCCCGGGACAGCTATGGCTACACCTTC. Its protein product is CASSARDSYGYTF. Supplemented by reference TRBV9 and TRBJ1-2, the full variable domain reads DSGVTQTPKHLITATGQRVTLRCSPRSGDLSVYWYQQSLDQGLQFLIQYYNGEERAKGNILERFSAQQFPDLHSELNLSSLELGDSALYFCASSARDSYGYTFGSGTRLTVV.

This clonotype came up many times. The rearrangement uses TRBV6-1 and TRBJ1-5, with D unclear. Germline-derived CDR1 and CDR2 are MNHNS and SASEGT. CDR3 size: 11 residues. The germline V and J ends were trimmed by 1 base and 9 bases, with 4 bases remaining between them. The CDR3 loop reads CASSEGRPQHF. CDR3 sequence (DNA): TGTGCCAGCAGTGAAGGGCGGCCCCAGCATTTT.

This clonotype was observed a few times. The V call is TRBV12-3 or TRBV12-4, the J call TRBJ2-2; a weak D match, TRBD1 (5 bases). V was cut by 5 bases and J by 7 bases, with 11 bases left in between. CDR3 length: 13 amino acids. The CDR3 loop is CASSHQGGGELFF. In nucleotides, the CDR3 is TGTGCCAGCAGTCACCAGGGTGGCGGGGAGCTGTTTTTT.

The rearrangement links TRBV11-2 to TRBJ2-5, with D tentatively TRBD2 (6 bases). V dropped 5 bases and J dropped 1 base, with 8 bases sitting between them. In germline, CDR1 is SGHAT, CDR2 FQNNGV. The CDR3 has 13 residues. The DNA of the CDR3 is TGTGCCAGCAGCGGGGGACTCCAAGAGACCCAGTACTTC. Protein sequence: CASSGGLQETQYF.

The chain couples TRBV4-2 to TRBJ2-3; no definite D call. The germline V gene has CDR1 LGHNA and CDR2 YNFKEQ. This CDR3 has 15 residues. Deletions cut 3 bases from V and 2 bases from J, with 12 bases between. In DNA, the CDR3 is TGTGCCAGCAGCCAGTTTGTAGGGAACACAGATACGCAGTATTTT. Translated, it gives CASSQFVGNTDTQYF.

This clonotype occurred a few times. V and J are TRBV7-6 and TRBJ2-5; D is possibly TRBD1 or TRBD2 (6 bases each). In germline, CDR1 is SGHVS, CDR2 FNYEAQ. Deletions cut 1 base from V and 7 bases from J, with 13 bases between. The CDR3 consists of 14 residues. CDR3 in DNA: TGTGCCAGCAGCTTAGGGGGGGCTGGAGGGACCCAGTACTTC. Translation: CASSLGGAGGTQYF.

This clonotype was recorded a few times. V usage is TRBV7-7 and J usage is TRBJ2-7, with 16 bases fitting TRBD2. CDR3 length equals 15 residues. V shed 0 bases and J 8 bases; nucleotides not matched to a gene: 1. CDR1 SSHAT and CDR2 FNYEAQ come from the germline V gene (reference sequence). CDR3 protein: CASSLAGLAGGQQYF. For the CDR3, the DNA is TGTGCCAGCAGCTTAGCGGGACTAGCGGGGGGGCAGCAGTACTTC.

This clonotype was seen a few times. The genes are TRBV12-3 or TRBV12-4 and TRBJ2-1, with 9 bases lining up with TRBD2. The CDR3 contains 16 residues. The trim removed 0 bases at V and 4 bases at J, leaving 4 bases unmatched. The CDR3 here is CASSLATGLAYNEQFF. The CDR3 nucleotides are TGTGCCAGCAGTTTAGCCACGGGACTAGCATACAATGAGCAGTTCTTC.

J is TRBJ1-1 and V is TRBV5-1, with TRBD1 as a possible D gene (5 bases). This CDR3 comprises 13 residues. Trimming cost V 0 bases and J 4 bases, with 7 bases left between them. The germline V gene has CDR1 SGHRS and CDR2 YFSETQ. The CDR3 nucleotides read TGCGCCAGCAGCTTGGACAGGCCCACTGAAGCTTTCTTT. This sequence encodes CASSLDRPTEAFF.

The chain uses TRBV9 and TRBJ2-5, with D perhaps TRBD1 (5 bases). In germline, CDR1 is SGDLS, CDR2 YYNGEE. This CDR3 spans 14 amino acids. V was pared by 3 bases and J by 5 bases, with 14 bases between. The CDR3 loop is CASSGTTGAETQYF. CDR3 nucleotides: TGTGCCAGCAGCGGAACTACAGGAGCGGAGACCCAGTACTTC.

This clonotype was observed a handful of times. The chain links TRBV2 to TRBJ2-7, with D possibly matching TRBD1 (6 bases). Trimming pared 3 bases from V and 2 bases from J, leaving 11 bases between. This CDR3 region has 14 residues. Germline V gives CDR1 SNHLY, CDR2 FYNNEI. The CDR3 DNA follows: TGTGCCAGCAGTGAGGGACACGGCACCTACGAGCAGTACGTC. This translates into CASSEGHGTYEQYV.

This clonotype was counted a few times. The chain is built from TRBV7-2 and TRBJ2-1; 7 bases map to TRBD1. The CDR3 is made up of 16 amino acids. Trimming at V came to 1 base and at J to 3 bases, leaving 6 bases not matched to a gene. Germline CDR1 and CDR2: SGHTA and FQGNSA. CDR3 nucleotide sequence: TGTGCCAGCAGCTTAGTAGGGGGACAGCGCTACAATGAGCAGTTCTTC. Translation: CASSLVGGQRYNEQFF.

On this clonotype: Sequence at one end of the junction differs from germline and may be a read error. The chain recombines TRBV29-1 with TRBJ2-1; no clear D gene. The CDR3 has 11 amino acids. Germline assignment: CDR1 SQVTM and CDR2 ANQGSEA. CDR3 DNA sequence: TGCAGCGTTGTTCCGGAGAATGAGAAGTTCTTC. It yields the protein CSVVPENEKFF.

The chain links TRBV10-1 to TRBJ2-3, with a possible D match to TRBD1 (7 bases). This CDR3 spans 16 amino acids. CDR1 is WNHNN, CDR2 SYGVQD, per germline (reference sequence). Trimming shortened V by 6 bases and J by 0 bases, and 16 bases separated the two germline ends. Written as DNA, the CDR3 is TGCGCCAGCAGGAGGGGGGACAGACCTAGCACAGATACGCAGTATTTT. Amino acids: CASRRGDRPSTDTQYF.

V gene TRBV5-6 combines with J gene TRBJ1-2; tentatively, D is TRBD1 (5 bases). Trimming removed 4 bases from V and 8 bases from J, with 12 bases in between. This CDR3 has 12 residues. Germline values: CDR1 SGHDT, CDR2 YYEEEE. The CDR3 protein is CASSLGGEGYTF. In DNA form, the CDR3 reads TGTGCCAGCAGCCTGGGGGGAGAAGGCTACACCTTC.

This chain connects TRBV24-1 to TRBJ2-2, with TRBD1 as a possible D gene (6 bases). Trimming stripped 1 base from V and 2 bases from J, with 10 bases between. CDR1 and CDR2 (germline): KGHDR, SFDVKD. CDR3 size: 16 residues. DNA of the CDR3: TGTGCCACCAGTGATTTTGAAGGGGGTAACACCGGGGAGCTGTTTTTT. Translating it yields CATSDFEGGNTGELFF.